This is a list of T cell receptor beta chains from one sample in a study of CD8 T cells in ankylosing spondylitis. TCRdb reprocessed the 5' RACE reads via MiXCR and lists one record per CDR3 protein. The profile shows about 700,000 distinct CDR3 sequences, around 20% of them singletons. Sequenced sample: blood, either unsorted or a sorted T cell fraction (not recorded which). These receptors originate from a male donor with ankylosing spondylitis. Both conserved end residues are part of each CDR3. The D gene is left open where the match is weak. Where a row states a size, it is once, few, many or the class of an expanded clone; other rows omit it.

v_call,d_call,j_call,clone_size,cdr3_aa,cdr3_nt
TRBV28,TRBD2,TRBJ2-1,NA,CASSLGLAEVYNEQFF,TGTGCCAGCAGTTTAGGACTAGCGGAAGTATACAATGAGCAGTTCTTC
TRBV11-2,NA,TRBJ2-5,many,CASSLGKETQYF,TGTGCCAGCAGCTTGGGGAAAGAGACCCAGTACTTC
TRBV5-1,TRBD1,TRBJ1-1,few,CASSSGTGNSEAFF,TGCGCCAGCAGCTCCGGGACAGGGAATTCTGAAGCTTTCTTT
TRBV6-5,TRBD1,TRBJ1-1,NA,CASSYRGQDWEAFF,TGTGCCAGCAGTTACCGCGGACAGGACTGGGAAGCTTTCTTT
TRBV28,NA,TRBJ2-1,NA,CASSLLGHLVPTYNEQFF,TGTGCCAGCAGTTTATTGGGACATTTGGTCCCTACCTACAATGAGCAGTTCTTC
TRBV5-1,TRBD2,TRBJ2-5,few,CASSLALGLAGAQETQYF,TGCGCCAGCAGCTTGGCATTAGGACTAGCGGGGGCCCAAGAGACCCAGTACTTC
TRBV11-2,NA,TRBJ1-1,NA,CASSLEIWLGTEAFF,TGTGCCAGCAGCTTAGAGATATGGCTGGGTACTGAAGCTTTCTTT
TRBV11-2,NA,TRBJ2-3,few,CASSLVSGIGDTQYF,TGTGCCAGCAGCTTAGTATCGGGAATTGGAGATACGCAGTATTTT
TRBV6-5,TRBD2,TRBJ2-3,NA,CASSYSWPGGGDTQYF,TGTGCCAGCAGTTACTCCTGGCCGGGAGGTGGGGATACGCAGTATTTT
TRBV7-9,TRBD2,TRBJ2-7,few,CASSLGATSGRLDEQYF,TGTGCCAGCAGCTTGGGGGCCACTAGCGGACGATTGGACGAGCAGTACTTC
TRBV5-1,NA,TRBJ2-7,NA,CASSLTTGTYEQYF,TGCGCCAGCAGCTTGACTACAGGGACCTACGAGCAGTACTTC
TRBV7-3,NA,TRBJ1-3,few,CASSLMGGLAGNTIYF,TGTGCCAGCAGCTTAATGGGGGGACTGGCTGGAAACACCATATATTTT
TRBV5-1,TRBD1,TRBJ1-6,NA,CASSNRGANSPLHF,TGCGCCAGCAGTAACAGGGGCGCTAATTCACCCCTCCACTTT
TRBV5-1,NA,TRBJ1-1,few,CASSPQGAANTEAFF,TGCGCCAGCAGCCCCCAAGGGGCGGCGAACACTGAAGCTTTCTTT
TRBV7-8,NA,TRBJ2-1,few,CASSDRLDEQFF,TGTGCCAGCAGCGATAGACTAGACGAGCAGTTCTTC
TRBV7-6,TRBD2,TRBJ2-1,NA,CASSLTSGTTYNEQFF,TGTGCCAGCAGCTTGACTAGCGGGACTACCTACAATGAGCAGTTCTTC
TRBV12-3/TRBV12-4,NA,TRBJ2-7,many,CASSFPLGEQYF,TGTGCCAGCAGTTTCCCCTTGGGGGAGCAGTACTTC
TRBV5-1,TRBD2,TRBJ2-5,NA,CASRPPTSGLQETQYF,TGCGCCAGCAGGCCGCCGACTAGCGGGCTCCAAGAGACCCAGTACTTC
TRBV20-1,NA,TRBJ2-2,few,CSASTGIPTNTGELFF,TGCAGTGCTAGTACAGGGATCCCAACCAACACCGGGGAGCTGTTTTTT
TRBV2,TRBD1,TRBJ1-5,NA,CASSGRGTGNQPQHF,TGTGCCAGCAGTGGCCGCGGGACAGGTAATCAGCCCCAGCATTTT
TRBV5-1,NA,TRBJ2-2,NA,CASSFVQGRTGELFF,TGCGCCAGCAGCTTTGTACAGGGTCGCACCGGGGAGCTGTTTTTT
TRBV10-3,NA,TRBJ2-1,NA,CANAPHSAQRSYNEQFF,TGTGCCAACGCCCCACACAGCGCCCAGAGGTCCTACAATGAGCAGTTCTTC